In its sample, the clone carrying this T cell receptor beta chain was seen a few times. What it binds is not known. 5'RACE template switching generated TCR cDNA, adding a universal primer site and UMIs. TCRdb itself ran the 5' RACE reads through MiXCR, one entry per CDR3 protein. The data contain 200,000 or so distinct CDR3 sequences, more than 6.5% of them seen just once; the ten biggest clones take up approximately 1.1%. This sample is drawn from a study of T cells after yellow fever vaccination. Germline CDR1 and CDR2: MNHNS and SASEGT. The junction had 2 bases not matched to a gene; V was cut back by 6 bases and J by 3 bases. This CDR3 spans 13 amino acids. Study conclusions and caveats: A weaker but faster secondary response was observed, peaking on day 5 versus 15.

The sequencing used CD4+ T cells sorted from PBMCs, collected on the day of the yellow fever booster vaccination. The TCR sequence derives from a young man who received the YFV17D yellow fever vaccine. The V and J genes are TRBV6-1 and TRBJ2-3; TRBD1 matches at 8 bases. The CDR3 nucleotides are TGTGCCAGCAGGACAGGGGTGACAGATACGCAGTATTTT. It yields the protein CASRTGVTDTQYF.